This TCR beta chain was obtained from a study of blood T cell repertoires in COVID-19. Overall study: Some COVID-19 samples were acute and others convalescent; all came from the United States, Italy and Spain. Nucleic acid was either cDNA or gDNA, and it came from T cells, B-cell-depleted T cells, or PBMCs.

As originally analysed: How many nucleated cells were present was estimated from reference gene primer amplification. Some clones are missing from TCRdb's copy, which holds only in-frame ones; the method was immunoSEQ multiplex PCR. The DNA was the basis for D and trimming; V, J and clone size are from that table. This table has fewer than 300,000 clones, roughly nine tenths appearing once. During active infection, Seattle patients enrolled and were then monitored through disease. The germline CDR1 and CDR2 sequences are MNHEY and SVGAGI. V was clipped by 1 base and J by 5 bases; unmatched bases: 6. There are 15 residues in the CDR3.

The source is a woman under 40 with COVID-19, enrolled during active disease. V is TRBV6-5 and J is TRBJ2-5; 8 nucleotides align to TRBD1. The sequencing sample was made of peripheral blood. This CDR3 reads CASSYFGQGPETQYF. The CDR3 bases are TGTGCCAGCAGTTACTTCGGACAGGGACCGGAGACCCAGTACTTC.